The T cell receptor (beta chain) under discussion was sequenced for a study of T cells in women clearing cervical HPV infection. Study-wide context: Controls' single incident HPV16 infection cleared within 12 months without precancer.

The CDR3 spans 14 residues. CDR1 and CDR2 (germline): SNHLY, FYNNEI. Trimming removed 5 bases from V and 4 bases from J; junction bases left unmatched: 5. Worth noting for this clone: The missing CDR3 end, 3 residues past where the read stops, is filled in from the germline J gene.

Generated by immunoSEQ multiplex PCR, the TCRdb table keeps only in-frame clones and is missing some. This sample contains under 45,000 clones. What was sequenced was blood buffy coat. The TCR sequence derives from a woman aged 18-70 years with a cervical HPV16 infection that either progressed to CIN3+ or cleared (not recorded which). The chain joins TRBV2 to TRBJ2-4; TRBD2 matches 7 bases. CDR3 loop: CASSFWGGKNIQYF. Incomplete CDR3 DNA: TGTGCCAGCAGTTTCTGGGGGGGAAAAAACATT. Complete variable domain (other parts from reference TRBV2 and TRBJ2-4): EPEVTQTPSHQVTQMGQEVILRCVPISNHLYFYWYRQILGQKVEFLVSFYNNEISEKSEIFDDQFSVERPDGSNFTLKIRSTKLEDSAMYFCASSFWGGKNIQYFGAGTRLSVL.